Listed here are 29 T cell receptor beta chains from one sample, sequenced in a study of cytomegalovirus exposure and HLA in healthy donors. PCR used 60 Vbeta primers and 13 Jbeta primers. Sequencing used immunoSEQ multiplex PCR; TCRdb keeps in-frame clones, though not all of them. The sample records about 130,000 clones, roughly 78% being singletons. The specimen sequenced was PBMCs. The receptors shown here come from a man aged 25-45 years in good health and CMV-seropositive.

This sequence joins TRBV4-1 and TRBJ1-6; TRBD1 matches at 7 bases. This CDR3 has 15 amino acids. CDR1 is MGHRA, CDR2 YSYEKL, per germline. Unmatched junction bases numbered 9, after V lost 0 bases and J lost 13 bases. The CDR3 DNA reads as TGCGCCAGCAGCCAAGAGACAGGGAACCTCCACCCCCTCCACTTT. This translates into CASSQETGNLHPLHF.

The chain is built from TRBV21-1 and TRBJ2-1; the table's D call, TRBD1, has no DNA check behind it. TRBV21-1 is shown as a pseudogene. The CDR3 totals 15 residues. CDR3 coding DNA: TGTGCCAGCAGCCGGGACAGGGGCCCGGGCAATGAGCAGTTCTTC. Protein sequence: CASSRDRGPGNEQFF.

CDR3 region: CASSQLGGGTQYF. The CDR3 coding sequence is TGTGCCAGCAGCCAGCTAGGGGGGGGAACGCAGTATTTT. The chain links TRBV6-5 to TRBJ2-3, with a tentative D call TRBD2 (7 bases). V lost 6 bases to trimming and J lost 9 bases, with 16 bases between them. Germline CDR1 and CDR2: MNHEY and SVGAGI. There are 13 residues in the CDR3.

This chain uses TRBV6-6 with TRBJ1-1, with 8 bases lining up with TRBD1. Germline assignment: CDR1 MNHNY and CDR2 SVGAGI (reference sequence). This CDR3 has 14 amino acids. The ends lost 8 bases at V and 4 bases at J; junction bases unmatched: 9. As DNA, the CDR3 is TGTGCCAGCGCTACAGGGGGGGCGGGCACTGAAGCTTTCTTT. Its protein is CASATGGAGTEAFF.

This clone was recorded a few times. The chain has TRBV18 and TRBJ2-6; D may be TRBD1 (5 bases). Per the germline V gene, CDR1 is KGHSH and CDR2 is LQKENI. The V end lost 3 bases, the J end lost 8 bases, and 20 bases lay between the germline ends. This CDR3 is built from 17 residues. The CDR3 sequence is CASSPFSSQGKTNVLTF. The CDR3 coding sequence is TGTGCCAGCTCACCGTTCAGCTCGCAGGGCAAAACCAACGTCCTGACTTTC.

The chain has TRBV2 and TRBJ2-3, with TRBD2 matching over 11 bases. V lost 3 bases, J lost 6 bases, and 5 bases stayed unmatched. Germline V gene sequence: CDR1 SNHLY, CDR2 FYNNEI. The CDR3 has 15 amino acids. The CDR3 is CASSDSGGVTDTQYF. The CDR3 nucleotides read TGTGCCAGCAGTGATAGCGGGGGGGTTACCGATACGCAGTATTTT.

The chain carries TRBV14 and TRBJ1-2; TRBD1 might be the D (6 bases). The CDR3 length is 13 residues. V was shortened by 4 bases and J by 2 bases, with 8 bases between the two germline ends. Germline V gives CDR1 SGHDN, CDR2 FVKESK. CDR3 in DNA: TGTGCCAGCAGCCGGGACATCAACTATGGCTACACCTTC. Translation gives CASSRDINYGYTF.

The gene calls are TRBV19 and TRBJ2-5, with TRBD1 matching over 8 bases. Germline CDR1 and CDR2: LNHDA and SQIVND (reference sequence). V was pared by 10 bases and J by 5 bases, with 9 bases of the junction left unmatched. The CDR3 spans 13 residues. The CDR3 is CATDRGFGETQYF. Written as DNA, the CDR3 is TGTGCCACCGACAGGGGCTTCGGGGAGACCCAGTACTTC.

The chain links TRBV2 to TRBJ1-6; maybe TRBD1 (5 bases). Trimming left V 6 bases short and J 5 bases short, with 14 bases between. The germline gives CDR1 SNHLY, CDR2 FYNNEI. The CDR3 length is 15 residues. CDR3 amino acids: CASSSTDMNNSPLHF. The CDR3 region has the DNA TGTGCCAGCAGCTCGACGGACATGAATAATTCACCCCTCCACTTT.

This clone was observed a single time. The chain recombines TRBV7-9 with TRBJ2-7; 7 bases line up with TRBD1. The CDR3 consists of 14 residues. V dropped 4 bases and J dropped 2; count of bases not matched to a gene: 5. Per the germline V gene, CDR1 is SEHNR and CDR2 is FQNEAQ (reference sequence). The CDR3 sequence: CASSSDRRPYEQYF. In DNA form, the CDR3 reads TGTGCCAGCAGCTCGGACAGGCGACCCTACGAGCAGTACTTC.

The rearrangement joins TRBV10-3 to TRBJ2-2; 10 bases match TRBD2. The junction had 8 bases not matched to a gene; V was cut back by 6 bases and J by 7 bases. Germline CDR1 is ENHRY and CDR2 is SYGVKD. The CDR3 is made up of 15 amino acids. CDR3 nucleotide sequence: TGTGCCATCAGACCCCTAGCGGGGGAAGGCGGGGAGCTGTTTTTT. Its translation is CAIRPLAGEGGELFF.

In its sample, this clone was seen once. This rearrangement joins TRBV29-1 to TRBJ1-1; 8 positions match TRBD1. Germline loops: CDR1 SQVTM, CDR2 ANQGSEA. The CDR3 has 12 residues. The trim removed 5 bases at V and 5 bases at J, leaving 4 bases unmatched. The CDR3 here is CSVTRGQTEAFF. CDR3 bases: TGCAGCGTTACCAGGGGGCAAACTGAAGCTTTCTTT. Filled out from reference TRBV29-1 and TRBJ1-1, the complete variable domain reads SAVISQKPSRDICQRGTSLTIQCQVDSQVTMMFWYRQQPGQSLTLIATANQGSEATYESGFVIDKFPISRPNLTFSTLTVSNMSPEDSSIYLCSVTRGQTEAFFGQGTRLTVV.

This chain uses TRBV7-2 with TRBJ1-6; no firm D call. The CDR3 length is 15 residues. Germline CDR1 SGHTA, CDR2 FQGNSA. The ends were cut back, 1 base at V and 5 bases at J, with 9 bases in the middle. The CDR3 sequence is CASSLVAADNSPLHF. The CDR3, as DNA: TGTGCCAGCAGCTTAGTTGCGGCGGATAATTCACCCCTCCACTTT.

The chain couples TRBV7-9 to TRBJ1-3; D perhaps matches TRBD1 (5 bases). The V gene lost 8 bases and the J gene lost 0 bases, with 11 bases spanning the gap. CDR3 length: 14 amino acids. Germline V gene sequence: CDR1 SEHNR, CDR2 FQNEAQ (reference sequence). The CDR3 sequence: CASRKGLSGNTIYF. The CDR3 region has the DNA TGTGCCAGCCGTAAGGGACTCTCTGGAAACACCATATATTTT.

The rearrangement uses TRBV19 and TRBJ1-5, with D tentatively TRBD1 (5 bases). Germline V gene sequence: CDR1 LNHDA, CDR2 SQIVND (reference sequence). The CDR3 contains 17 residues. The ends were cut back, 3 bases at V and 2 bases at J, with 17 bases in the middle. CDR3 nucleotides: TGTGCCAGTAGTATGGTAAGGGGAGGCCTTGGCAATCAGCCCCAGCATTTT. The encoded protein is CASSMVRGGLGNQPQHF.

The CDR3 is CASSPLAGSSYEQYF. DNA for the CDR3: TGTGCCAGCTCACCGTTAGCGGGGAGCTCCTACGAGCAGTACTTC. The V gene is TRBV18, the J gene TRBJ2-7; 8 bases agree with TRBD2. The germline CDR1 and CDR2 sequences are KGHSH and LQKENI. V lost 3 bases, J lost 0 bases, and 4 bases stayed unmatched. The CDR3 is made up of 15 amino acids. The full variable domain, in which reference TRBV18 and TRBJ2-7 provide the parts outside the CDR3, is NAGVMQNPRHLVRRRGQEARLRCSPMKGHSHVYWYRQLPEEGLKFMVYLQKENIIDESGMPKERFSAEFPKEGPSILRIQQVVRGDSAAYFCASSPLAGSSYEQYFGPGTRLTVT.

On this clone itself: One junction end does not reproduce the germline sequence, and a read error may be involved. The chain employs TRBV29-1 and TRBJ1-2, with TRBD1 as a possible D gene (5 bases). Germline V gene sequence: CDR1 SQVTM, CDR2 ANQGSEA. The CDR3 length is 10 residues. Written as DNA, the CDR3 is TGCAGCGTGGGGGGGAATGGCCACACCTTC. As protein: CSVGGNGHTF.

The chain couples TRBV30 to TRBJ2-3; a weak D match, TRBD2 (6 bases). Trimming shortened V by 3 bases and J by 4 bases, and 20 bases separated the two germline ends. Germline V gives CDR1 GTSNPN, CDR2 SVGIG (reference sequence). The CDR3 spans 16 residues. Written as DNA, the CDR3 is TGTGCCTGGAGAGAGGCGACGGCTTGGGGGGCAGATACGCAGTATTTT. This sequence encodes CAWREATAWGADTQYF.

The chain links TRBV7-9 to TRBJ2-5, with D maybe TRBD1 (5 bases). This CDR3 is built from 18 residues. V was shortened by 0 bases and J by 2 bases, with 19 bases between the two germline ends. CDR1 is SEHNR and CDR2 is FQNEAQ in the germline V gene (reference sequence). CDR3 sequence: CASSLARFDSYFQETQYF. The CDR3 DNA is TGTGCCAGCAGCTTAGCGCGGTTTGACAGCTACTTTCAAGAGACCCAGTACTTC.

This clone was seen only a few times. J is TRBJ2-7 and V is TRBV13, with 12 nucleotides matching TRBD2. Per germline, CDR1 PRHDT and CDR2 FYEKMQ (reference sequence). The length of the CDR3 is 16 residues. V was pared by 0 bases and J by 5 bases, with 5 bases of the junction left unmatched. The CDR3 protein is CASSLGGLAGSNEQYF. The CDR3 DNA sequence: TGTGCCAGCAGCTTAGGTGGACTAGCGGGGAGCAACGAGCAGTACTTC. The complete variable domain, with remaining parts taken from reference TRBV13 and TRBJ2-7, reads AAGVIQSPRHLIKEKRETATLKCYPIPRHDTVYWYQQGPGQDPQFLISFYEKMQSDKGSIPDRFSAQQFSDYHSELNMSSLELGDSALYFCASSLGGLAGSNEQYFGPGTRLTVT.

The chain is built from TRBV28 and TRBJ2-7, with unresolved D. V was pared by 6 bases and J by 7 bases, with 22 bases between. CDR1 is MDHEN, CDR2 SYDVKM, per germline. This CDR3 region has 15 residues. The chain's CDR3 is CASRFSTTTSLEQYF. The CDR3, as DNA: TGTGCCAGCAGATTCTCAACAACTACGTCCTTAGAGCAGTACTTC.

This CDR3 reads CASRSYVGGDLLNSYNEQFF. Written as DNA, the CDR3 is TGTGCCAGTAGGAGCTACGTCGGGGGGGACCTTCTGAACTCCTACAATGAGCAGTTCTTC. The chain couples TRBV19 to TRBJ2-1; 8 bases match TRBD2. V was pared by 6 bases and J by 0 bases, with 19 bases of the junction left unmatched. There are 20 residues in the CDR3. Per the germline V gene, CDR1 is LNHDA and CDR2 is SQIVND (reference sequence).

This clone was recorded only once. This CDR3 is CASSLTGSNQPQHF. Written as DNA, the CDR3 is TGTGCCAGCAGTTTAACAGGGAGCAATCAGCCCCAGCATTTT. This sequence joins TRBV27 and TRBJ1-5; weak D call: TRBD1 (6 bases). This CDR3 has 14 amino acids. Trimming cost V 2 bases and J 1 base, with 6 bases left between them. CDR1 is MNHEY and CDR2 is SMNVEV in the germline V gene (reference sequence).

The rearrangement links TRBV29-1 to TRBJ1-2; possible D gene TRBD1, 5 bases. Trimming took 5 bases from V and 3 from J, leaving 13 bases between them. Germline CDR1 is SQVTM and CDR2 is ANQGSEA. The CDR3 spans 13 residues. CDR3 sequence reads: CSVRTGGDYGYTF. In DNA form, the CDR3 reads TGCAGCGTTAGGACGGGAGGGGACTATGGCTACACCTTC.

This chain uses TRBV6-6 with TRBJ2-1; maybe TRBD1 (7 bases). Germline V gene data show CDR1 as MNHNY and CDR2 as SVGAGI (reference sequence). This CDR3 region has 15 residues. The V gene lost 0 bases and the J gene lost 3 bases, with 9 bases spanning the gap. This chain's CDR3 is CASSYSQGGYNEQFF. The CDR3, as DNA: TGTGCCAGCAGTTACTCGCAGGGGGGCTACAATGAGCAGTTCTTC.

This rearrangement joins TRBV5-6 to TRBJ1-1; D gene ambiguous. Trimming took 4 bases from V and 2 from J, leaving 9 bases between them. The CDR3 is made up of 13 amino acids. Germline CDR1 SGHDT, CDR2 YYEEEE. The CDR3 region has the DNA TGTGCCAGCAGCGGCATTATCAACACTGAAGCTTTCTTT. Its protein is CASSGIINTEAFF.

This chain uses TRBV5-1 with TRBJ2-1, with no clear D. This CDR3 contains 15 residues. Germline V lookup: CDR1 SGHRS, CDR2 YFSETQ. Trimming removed 0 bases at V and 6 bases at J, with 13 bases between. The CDR3 DNA reads as TGCGCCAGCAGCTTGGCCTCTCTAGTCGGCAATGAGCAGTTCTTC. This translates into CASSLASLVGNEQFF.

V and J are TRBV15 and TRBJ2-1; D remains unclear. V lost 0 bases and J lost 6, with 12 bases in between. Germline V gives CDR1 LNHNV, CDR2 YYDKDF (reference sequence). The CDR3 spans 15 residues. The DNA of the CDR3 is TGTGCCACCAGCAGAGATCGTAGGAGTACCAATGAGCAGTTCTTC. Amino acid sequence: CATSRDRRSTNEQFF.

The chain carries TRBV5-1 and TRBJ1-1; 8 bases align to TRBD1. CDR1 SGHRS and CDR2 YFSETQ come from the germline V gene. The CDR3 is 16 residues long. J lost 4 bases, V lost 1 base, and 9 bases had no gene match. The CDR3 nucleotides are TGCGCCAGCAGCTTGAAGTCAGGGGGCGAGGGCACTGAAGCTTTCTTT. Translation: CASSLKSGGEGTEAFF.